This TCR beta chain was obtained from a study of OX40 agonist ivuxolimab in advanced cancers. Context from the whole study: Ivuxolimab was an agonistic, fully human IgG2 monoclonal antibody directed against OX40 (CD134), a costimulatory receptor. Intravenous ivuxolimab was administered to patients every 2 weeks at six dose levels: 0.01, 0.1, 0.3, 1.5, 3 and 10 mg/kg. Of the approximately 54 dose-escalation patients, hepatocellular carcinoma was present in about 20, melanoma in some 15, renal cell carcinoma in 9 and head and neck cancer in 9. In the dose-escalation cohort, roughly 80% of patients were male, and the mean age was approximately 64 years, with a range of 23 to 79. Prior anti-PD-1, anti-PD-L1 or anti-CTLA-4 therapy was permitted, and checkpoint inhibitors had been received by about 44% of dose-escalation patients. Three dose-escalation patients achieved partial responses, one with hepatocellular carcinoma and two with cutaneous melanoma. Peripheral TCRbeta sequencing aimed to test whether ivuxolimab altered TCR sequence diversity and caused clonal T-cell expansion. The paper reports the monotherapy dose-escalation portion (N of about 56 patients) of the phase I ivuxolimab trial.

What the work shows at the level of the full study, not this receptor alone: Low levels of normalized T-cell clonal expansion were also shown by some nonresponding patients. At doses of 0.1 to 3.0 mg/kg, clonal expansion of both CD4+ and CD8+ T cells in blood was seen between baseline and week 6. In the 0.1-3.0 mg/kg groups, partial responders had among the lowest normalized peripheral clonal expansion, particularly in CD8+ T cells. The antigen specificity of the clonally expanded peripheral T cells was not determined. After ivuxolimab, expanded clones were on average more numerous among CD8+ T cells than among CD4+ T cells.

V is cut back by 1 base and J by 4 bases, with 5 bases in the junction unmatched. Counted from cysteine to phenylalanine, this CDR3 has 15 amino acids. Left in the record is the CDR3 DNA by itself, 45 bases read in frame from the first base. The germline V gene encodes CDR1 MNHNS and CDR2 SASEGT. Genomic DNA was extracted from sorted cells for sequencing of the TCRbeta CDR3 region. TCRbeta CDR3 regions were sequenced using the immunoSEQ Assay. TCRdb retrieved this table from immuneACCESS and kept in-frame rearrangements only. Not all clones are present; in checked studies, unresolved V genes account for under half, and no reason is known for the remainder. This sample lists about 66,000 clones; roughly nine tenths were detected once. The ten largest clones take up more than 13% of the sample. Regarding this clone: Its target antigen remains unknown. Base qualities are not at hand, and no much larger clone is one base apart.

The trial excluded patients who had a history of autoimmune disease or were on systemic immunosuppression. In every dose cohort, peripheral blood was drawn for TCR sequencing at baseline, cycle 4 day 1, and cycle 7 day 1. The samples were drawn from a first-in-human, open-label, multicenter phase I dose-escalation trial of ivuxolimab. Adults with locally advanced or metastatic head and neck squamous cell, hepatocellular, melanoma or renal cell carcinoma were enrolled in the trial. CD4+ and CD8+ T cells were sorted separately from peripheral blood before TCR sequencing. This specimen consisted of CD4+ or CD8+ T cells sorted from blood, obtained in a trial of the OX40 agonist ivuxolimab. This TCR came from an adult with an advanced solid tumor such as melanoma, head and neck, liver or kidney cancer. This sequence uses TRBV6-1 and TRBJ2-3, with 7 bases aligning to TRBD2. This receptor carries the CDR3 CASSEGSGNADTQYF. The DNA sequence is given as TGTGCCAGCAGTGAAGGGAGCGGGAACGCAGATACGCAGTATTTT.